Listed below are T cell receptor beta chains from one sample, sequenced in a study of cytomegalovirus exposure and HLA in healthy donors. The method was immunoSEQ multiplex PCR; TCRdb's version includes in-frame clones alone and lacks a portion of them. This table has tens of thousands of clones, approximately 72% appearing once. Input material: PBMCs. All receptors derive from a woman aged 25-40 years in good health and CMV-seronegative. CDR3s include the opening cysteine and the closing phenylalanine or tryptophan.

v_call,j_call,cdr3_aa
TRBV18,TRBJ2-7,CASSPPERAVPYEQYF
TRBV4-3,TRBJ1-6,CASSQDAEYNSPLHF
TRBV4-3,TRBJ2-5,CASSQTGLAGGETQYF
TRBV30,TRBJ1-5,CAWARTDNQPQHF
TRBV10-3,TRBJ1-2,CAISSDRYGYTF
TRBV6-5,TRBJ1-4,CASSPLGALGEKLFF
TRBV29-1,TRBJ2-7,CSVEVQGSLRLEQYF
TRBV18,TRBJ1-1,CASSQDRKNTEAFF
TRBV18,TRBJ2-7,CASSATGRNYEQYF
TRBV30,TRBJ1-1,CAWSELYEAFF
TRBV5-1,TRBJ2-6,CASSLIPGGAGANVLTF
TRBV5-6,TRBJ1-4,CASSLVRGFEKLFF
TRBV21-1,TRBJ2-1,CASSSRGGQGWEQFF